This passage covers 10 T cell receptor beta chains from one sample sequenced in a study of OX40 agonist ivuxolimab in advanced cancers. Some clones are missing from TCRdb's copy, which holds only in-frame ones; the method was immunoSEQ multiplex PCR. The sample lists around 80,000 clones; around 90% were seen once. Sequenced here: CD4+ or CD8+ T cells sorted from blood, sampled in a trial of the OX40 agonist ivuxolimab. The receptors stem from an adult with an advanced solid tumor such as melanoma, head and neck, liver or kidney cancer.

This chain's CDR3 is CASSLLAESTDTQYF. In DNA, the CDR3 is TGTGCCAGCAGCTTACTAGCGGAGAGCACAGATACGCAGTATTTT. The J gene is TRBJ2-3, the V gene TRBV7-3; 7 bases line up with TRBD2. Germline V lookup: CDR1 SGHTA, CDR2 FQGTGA. CDR3 length: 15 amino acids. With 2 bases clipped from V and 0 bases from J, the junction kept 2 bases outside the gene matches.

The chain combines TRBV2 with TRBJ2-7, with 10 bases identical to TRBD1. CDR1 SNHLY and CDR2 FYNNEI come from the germline V gene. The length of the CDR3 is 14 residues. V dropped 6 bases and J dropped 5; count of bases not matched to a gene: 7. The DNA for the CDR3 is TGTGCCAGCAGCTTGGACAGGGGGAGCGACGAGCAGTACTTC. Translated: CASSLDRGSDEQYF.

The chain links TRBV28 to TRBJ2-4, with no clear D. CDR1 MDHEN and CDR2 SYDVKM come from the germline V gene. This CDR3 contains 13 residues. V was trimmed by 3 bases and J by 6 bases, leaving 9 bases between them. In DNA, the CDR3 is TGTGCCAGCAGTTTCGGGCGAGGAAACATTCAGTACTTC. Its protein product is CASSFGRGNIQYF.

The chain recombines TRBV4-1 with TRBJ1-2, with D perhaps TRBD1 (5 bases). V was shortened by 5 bases and J by 2 bases, with 12 bases between the two germline ends. The CDR3 sequence is 14 residues long. Per the germline V gene, CDR1 is MGHRA and CDR2 is YSYEKL. The CDR3 DNA reads as TGCGCCAGCAGCGATGGACAACTGAACTATGGCTACACCTTC. Amino acid sequence: CASSDGQLNYGYTF.

The chain employs TRBV15 and TRBJ2-1, with a possible D match to TRBD2 (6 bases). The CDR3 loop spans 16 amino acids. The germline V and J ends were trimmed by 1 base and 0 bases, with 10 bases remaining between them. Germline lookup yields CDR1 LNHNV and CDR2 YYDKDF (reference sequence). CDR3 region: CATSRGDSGSYNEQFF. CDR3 coding DNA: TGTGCCACCAGCAGAGGGGACTCGGGCTCCTACAATGAGCAGTTCTTC.

CDR3 region: CASARDRSSGANVLTF. The DNA for the CDR3 is TGCGCCAGCGCCCGGGACAGAAGCTCTGGGGCCAACGTCCTGACTTTC. The chain joins TRBV5-1 to TRBJ2-6, with 7 bases lining up with TRBD1. CDR3 length equals 16 residues. The J segment lost 0 bases and the V segment lost 7 bases, leaving 7 bases of the junction unmatched. CDR1 is SGHRS, CDR2 YFSETQ, per germline. Full variable domain (remainder filled in from reference TRBV5-1 and TRBJ2-6): KAGVTQTPRYLIKTRGQQVTLSCSPISGHRSVSWYQQTPGQGLQFLFEYFSETQRNKGNFPGRFSGRQFSNSRSEMNVSTLELGDSALYLCASARDRSSGANVLTFGAGSRLTVL.

The chain carries TRBV6-5 and TRBJ1-1; D unclear. V was shortened by 6 bases and J by 4 bases, with 15 bases between the two germline ends. The CDR3 consists of 14 residues. Germline assignment: CDR1 MNHEY and CDR2 SVGAGI. CDR3 sequence reads: CASRNGSPLTEAFF. The CDR3 bases are TGTGCCAGCAGGAACGGGTCCCCCCTCACTGAAGCTTTCTTT.

In nucleotides, the CDR3 is TGTGCCAGCTCACCCGGGGGGCAAGGAGCTTTCTTT. This encodes CASSPGGQGAFF. The chain links TRBV18 to TRBJ1-1; tentative D call: TRBD1 (6 bases). V shed 3 bases and J shed 10 bases, with 12 bases lying between them. This CDR3 has 12 residues. The germline CDR1 and CDR2 sequences are KGHSH and LQKENI.

The gene calls are TRBV20-1 and TRBJ2-5; D gene uncertain. The germline V gene encodes CDR1 DFQATT and CDR2 SNEGSKA (reference sequence). Trimming cost V 6 bases and J 2 bases, with 4 bases left between them. The CDR3 spans 10 residues. In DNA, the CDR3 is TGCAGTGCCCCACAAGAGACCCAGTACTTC. Its translation: CSAPQETQYF.

The gene calls are TRBV5-4 and TRBJ2-7; TRBD2 is a possible D gene (5 bases). Germline CDR1 SGHNT, CDR2 YYREEE (reference sequence). CDR3 length: 16 amino acids. V was shortened by 0 bases and J by 0 bases, with 13 bases between the two germline ends. As DNA, the CDR3 is TGTGCCAGCAGCTTGGACCGTCAGCGGAGCTCCTACGAGCAGTACTTC. This encodes CASSLDRQRSSYEQYF.